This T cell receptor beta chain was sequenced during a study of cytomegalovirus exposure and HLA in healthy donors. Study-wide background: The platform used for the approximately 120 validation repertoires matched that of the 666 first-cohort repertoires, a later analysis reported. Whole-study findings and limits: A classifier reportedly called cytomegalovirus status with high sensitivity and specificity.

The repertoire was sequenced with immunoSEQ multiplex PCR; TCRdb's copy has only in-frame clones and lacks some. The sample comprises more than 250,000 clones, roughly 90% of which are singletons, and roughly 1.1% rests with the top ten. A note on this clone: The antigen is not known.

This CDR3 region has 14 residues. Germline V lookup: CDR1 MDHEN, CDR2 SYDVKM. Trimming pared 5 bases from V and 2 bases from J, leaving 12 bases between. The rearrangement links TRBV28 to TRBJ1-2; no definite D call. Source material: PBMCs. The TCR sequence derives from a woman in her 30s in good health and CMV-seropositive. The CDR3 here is CASSPARPNYGYTF. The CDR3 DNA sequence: TGTGCCAGCAGTCCAGCTCGCCCAAACTATGGCTACACCTTC.